The clone carrying this T cell receptor (beta chain) came up once. Its antigen is not identified. The sample is drawn from a study of OX40 agonist ivuxolimab in advanced cancers. Study-level information: Patients received ivuxolimab, an agonistic anti-OX40 (CD134) antibody. Partial responses were achieved by three patients: one hepatocellular carcinoma, two cutaneous melanoma. Study-wide points: Researchers did not determine the expanded peripheral T cells' antigen specificity. CD4+ and CD8+ blood T cells expanded clonally by week 6 at 0.1 to 3.0 mg/kg.

Profiled with immunoSEQ multiplex PCR; TCRdb holds only in-frame clones, not every one. The profile shows about 84,000 clones, roughly 89% of them singletons. The germline CDR1 and CDR2 sequences are MNHNS and SASEGT. V shed 10 bases and J 2 bases; nucleotides not matched to a gene: 13. The CDR3 spans 15 residues. The rearrangement joins TRBV6-1 to TRBJ2-5, with TRBD1 matching 7 bases. The source was CD4+ or CD8+ T cells sorted from blood, collected in a trial of the OX40 agonist ivuxolimab. The receptor's source is an adult with an advanced solid tumor such as melanoma, head and neck, liver or kidney cancer. The DNA for the CDR3 is TGTGCCACTCATAAGGGACAGTGGGGGCAAGAGACCCAGTACTTC. Translation: CATHKGQWGQETQYF.